Listed below are T cell receptor beta chains from one sample, sequenced in a study of T cells in narcolepsy. Clones were sequenced by immunoSEQ multiplex PCR, and TCRdb holds only the in-frame ones, with some missing. Of approximately 32,000 clones listed, approximately 86% are singletons. What was sequenced was CD45RA- memory CD4+ T cells from PBMCs. Every receptor here comes from a human donor with narcolepsy. Both conserved end residues are part of each CDR3. Each record gives: J gene, D gene, clone size, V gene, CDR3 protein, CDR3 DNA. A D gene is named only where the DNA matches it firmly. Where a row states a size, it is once, few, many or the class of an expanded clone; other rows omit it.

TRBJ2-1	NA	once	TRBV7-9	CASSHLHEQFF	TGTGCCAGCAGCCACCTTCATGAGCAGTTCTTC
TRBJ2-2	NA	NA	TRBV5-6	CASSETGVRGFAGELFF	TGTGCCAGCAGCGAAACGGGAGTTCGGGGTTTCGCCGGGGAGCTGTTTTTT
TRBJ1-2	NA	once	TRBV6-1	CASSEGPAGYTF	TGTGCCAGCAGTGAAGGCCCAGCAGGCTACACCTTC
TRBJ1-1	NA	few	TRBV5-6	CASSLNTEAFF	TGTGCCAGCAGCTTGAACACTGAAGCTTTCTTT
TRBJ2-7	TRBD1	NA	TRBV6-5	CASRRSGGAEQYF	TGTGCCAGCAGACGCTCAGGGGGCGCCGAGCAGTACTTC
TRBJ2-3	NA	NA	TRBV7-9	CASSSGRSTDTQYF	TGTGCCAGCAGCTCGGGCAGGAGCACAGATACGCAGTATTTT
TRBJ2-7	NA	NA	TRBV11-3	CASSLDEAGIYEQYF	TGTGCCAGCAGCTTAGATGAGGCAGGGATATACGAGCAGTACTTC
TRBJ2-1	NA	NA	TRBV11-2	CASSLRGNSYNEQFF	TGTGCCAGCAGCTTGCGCGGGAACTCCTACAATGAGCAGTTCTTC
TRBJ1-2	NA	NA	TRBV6-6	CASRTTGEDYGYTF	TGTGCCAGCAGAACCACCGGGGAGGATTATGGCTACACCTTC
TRBJ2-1	NA	NA	TRBV30	CAWSGFIGATEQFF	TGTGCCTGGAGTGGATTCATCGGGGCCACTGAGCAGTTCTTC
TRBJ2-1	NA	NA	TRBV5-1	CASSLVSGRALSEQFF	TGCGCCAGCAGCTTGGTTTCGGGCAGGGCGCTAAGTGAGCAGTTCTTC
TRBJ1-2	NA	NA	TRBV25-1	CASRGAGGLLGYTF	TGTGCCAGCCGGGGGGCCGGGGGGCTGTTAGGCTACACCTTC
TRBJ2-7	NA	NA	TRBV2	CASTPGGGQGTPYEQYF	TGTGCCAGCACTCCGGGGGGAGGGCAGGGGACACCCTACGAGCAGTACTTC
TRBJ2-3	TRBD2	NA	TRBV7-6	CASSLASGASLSTDTQYF	TGTGCCAGCAGCTTAGCTAGCGGGGCCTCTCTCAGCACAGATACGCAGTATTTT
TRBJ1-2	NA	NA	TRBV19	CASSTILPTNGYTF	TGTGCCAGTAGTACCATCTTACCCACCAATGGCTACACCTTC
TRBJ2-6	TRBD1	NA	TRBV19	CASMGRWGQGWTGANVLTF	TGTGCCAGTATGGGTCGGTGGGGACAGGGGTGGACTGGGGCCAACGTCCTGACTTTC
TRBJ2-5	TRBD1	NA	TRBV28	CASSLIQGATKRETQYF	TGTGCCAGCAGTTTAATACAGGGGGCTACCAAAAGGGAGACCCAGTACTTC
TRBJ1-2	TRBD1	NA	TRBV6-1	CASSEAPGTGGYGYTF	TGTGCCAGCAGTGAAGCTCCCGGGACAGGGGGCTATGGCTACACCTTC
TRBJ2-4	TRBD2	NA	TRBV5-4	CAGGRGGPLAKNIQYF	TGTGCCGGGGGGCGGGGGGGCCCGCTAGCCAAAAACATTCAGTACTTC
TRBJ2-5	NA	NA	TRBV7-2	CASSPRPQGQETQYF	TGTGCCAGCAGCCCTAGGCCCCAAGGGCAAGAGACCCAGTACTTC
TRBJ2-3	NA	NA	TRBV5-4	CASSNPGGAADTQYF	TGTGCCAGCAGCAACCCCGGGGGCGCGGCAGATACGCAGTATTTT
TRBJ2-3	NA	NA	TRBV19	CASSRARGGAGKGTDTQYF	TGTGCCAGTAGTCGCGCCCGAGGAGGGGCGGGGAAGGGCACAGATACGCAGTATTTT
TRBJ2-1	NA	NA	TRBV5-6	CASSRWRSSSYNEQFF	TGTGCCAGCAGCCGCTGGAGATCCTCCTCCTACAATGAGCAGTTCTTC
TRBJ1-4	TRBD1	NA	TRBV2	CASSEGDRGFEKLFF	TGTGCCAGCAGTGAAGGGGACAGGGGTTTCGAAAAACTGTTTTTT
TRBJ1-4	TRBD1	NA	TRBV7-2	CASRPTDRGPLSGEKLFF	TGTGCCAGCAGACCTACGGACAGGGGGCCACTCTCAGGAGAAAAACTGTTTTTT
TRBJ2-7	TRBD2	NA	TRBV7-8	CASSPRVGSGGYEQYF	TGTGCCAGCAGCCCCCGCGTTGGTAGCGGGGGCTACGAGCAGTACTTC
TRBJ2-2	NA	NA	TRBV7-6	CASSSSASSRELFF	TGTGCCAGCAGCTCGTCGGCTAGCTCCCGGGAGCTGTTTTTT
TRBJ2-3	NA	NA	TRBV30	CAWSEGLPPPDTQYF	TGTGCCTGGAGCGAAGGGCTCCCACCACCAGATACGCAGTATTTT
TRBJ2-5	TRBD2	NA	TRBV18	CASSPASGRDSQETQYF	TGTGCCAGCTCACCGGCTAGCGGGAGAGATTCCCAAGAGACCCAGTACTTC
TRBJ1-6	NA	once	TRBV27	CASSLYRGRDSPLHF	TGTGCCAGCAGTTTATACCGGGGGCGTGATTCACCCCTCCACTTT